The next 23 T cell receptor gamma chains were all read from a single sample in a study of Vδ1+ human thymocytes. The study, taken as a whole, reports: Thymic TRG and TRD repertoires appeared highly polyclonal.

The antigens these receptors bind are not known. Sequences come from RNA converted to cDNA by reverse transcription. CDR3 amplicons came from multiplex PCR with pooled V-gene forward and constant-region reverse primers. TCRdb used CATT to re-call clones from the multiplex PCR reads. The sample yields 25,000 to 30,000 gamma-chain clones, around 18% seen once. Material: Vdelta1+ gamma-delta thymocytes from the thymus. The subset here: FACS-sorted CD3+ TCRalphabeta- TCRVdelta1+ TCRVdelta2- thymocytes. Every receptor here comes from a boy under two years old who had congenital heart surgery.

This rearrangement joins TRGV4 to TRGJ1 or TRGJ2. This CDR3 spans 15 amino acids. After removal of 6 bases from V and 3 bases from J, the junction contained 14 bases not matched to a gene. Germline V gives CDR1 EGSTGY, CDR2 YDSYTSSV. CDR3 sequence reads: CATWKGSETYYKKLF. CDR3 DNA sequence: TGTGCCACCTGGAAAGGGTCCGAGACTTATTATAAGAAACTCTTT.

The rearrangement joins TRGV3 to TRGJ1 or TRGJ2. CDR3 length equals 14 residues. Germline V gene data show CDR1 as VTNTFY and CDR2 as YDVSTARD (reference sequence). V lost 3 bases, J lost 3 bases, and 8 bases stayed unmatched. The CDR3 DNA reads as TGTGCCACCTGGGACGGAACGTTTTATTATAAGAAACTCTTT. Its protein product is CATWDGTFYYKKLF.

The V and J genes are TRGV5 and TRGJP1. Germline loops: CDR1 VINAFY, CDR2 YDVSNSKD. The V segment lost 0 bases and the J segment 5 bases; nucleotides outside the gene matches: 9. The CDR3 has 16 amino acids. CDR3 amino acids: CATWDRLLRTGWFKIF. In nucleotides, the CDR3 is TGTGCCACCTGGGACAGGCTCCTGAGGACTGGTTGGTTCAAGATATTT.

This clone was seen just once. In the same sample, other DNA sequences code for this CDR3. The rearrangement uses TRGV3 and TRGJP2. The CDR3 loop spans 14 amino acids. V shed 0 bases, J shed 6 bases, and the junction held 4 bases outside the gene matches. Germline lookup yields CDR1 VTNTFY and CDR2 YDVSTARD (reference sequence). CDR3 DNA sequence: TGTGCCACCTGGGACAGGCTCGGTGATTGGATCAAGACGTTT. Residues: CATWDRLGDWIKTF.

This clone ranks as medium-sized. The chain links TRGV4 to TRGJ1 or TRGJ2. Germline V gene lookup returns CDR1 EGSTGY and CDR2 YDSYTSSV. Losses at the gene ends were 3 bases for V and 3 bases for J; bases not matched to a gene: 2. CDR3 size: 12 residues. CDR3 in amino acids: CATWDPYYKKLF. CDR3 coding DNA: TGTGCCACCTGGGATCCTTATTATAAGAAACTCTTT.

This clone was detected only once. A much larger clone lies a single base off, so this may be a read error. The identical CDR3 is also encoded by other nucleotide sequences in the sample. The V and J genes are TRGV9 and TRGJ1 or TRGJ2. There are 14 residues in the CDR3. Germline V lookup: CDR1 GITISATS, CDR2 ISYDGTV (reference sequence). J gave up 0 bases and V 2 bases, and 4 bases lay outside the gene matches. The CDR3 loop is CALWEAANYYKKLF. In nucleotides, the CDR3 is TGTGCCTTGTGGGAGGCCGCGAATTATTATAAGAAACTCTTT.

Details on this clone: Other DNA sequences in the sample encode the same CDR3. This chain uses TRGV4 with TRGJ1 or TRGJ2. This CDR3 comprises 11 residues. The trim removed 5 bases at V and 6 bases at J, leaving 4 bases unmatched. Germline V gives CDR1 EGSTGY, CDR2 YDSYTSSV. The CDR3 region has the DNA TGTGCCACCTGGGTCCCTTATAAGAAACTCTTT. Encoded protein: CATWVPYKKLF.

The sample holds a few counts of this clone. J is TRGJ1 or TRGJ2 and V is TRGV2. The CDR3 length is 15 residues. J gave up 5 bases and V 0 bases, and 10 bases lay outside the gene matches. Germline CDR1 and CDR2: EGSNGY and YDSYNSKV. The DNA of the CDR3 is TGTGCCACCTGGGACGGGCCCGTAGGGCATTATAAGAAACTCTTT. Its protein product is CATWDGPVGHYKKLF.

The chain joins TRGV9 to TRGJP1. Germline V gene lookup returns CDR1 GITISATS and CDR2 ISYDGTV (reference sequence). The CDR3 contains 17 residues. After removal of 2 bases from V and 6 bases from J, the junction contained 15 bases not matched to a gene. Written as DNA, the CDR3 is TGTGCCTTGTGGGAGGCGCGGCGGGGGAGGCCTGGTTGGTTCAAGATATTT. It translates to CALWEARRGRPGWFKIF.

The rearrangement links TRGV2 to TRGJ1 or TRGJ2. The CDR3 is made up of 11 amino acids. V shed 0 bases and J 12 bases; nucleotides not matched to a gene: 5. Germline V CDR1 and CDR2: EGSNGY, YDSYNSKV. CDR3 in amino acids: CATWDGARKLF. CDR3 DNA: TGTGCCACCTGGGACGGGGCCAGGAAACTCTTT.

This sequence joins TRGV5 and TRGJ1 or TRGJ2. Looked up from germline, CDR1 is VINAFY and CDR2 is YDVSNSKD. The CDR3 runs 11 residues. V dropped 0 bases and J dropped 11; count of bases not matched to a gene: 4. CDR3 loop: CATWDRHQKLF. In DNA, the CDR3 is TGTGCCACCTGGGACAGGCACCAGAAACTCTTT.

This clone was found a few times. At one of its ends the junction is not consistent with the germline gene, which may arise from a read error. The chain links TRGV9 to TRGJ1 or TRGJ2. CDR3 length: 9 amino acids. From germline, CDR1 is GITISATS and CDR2 ISYDGTV (reference sequence). In nucleotides, the CDR3 is TGTGCCTTGGGGGATAAGAAACTCTTT. It translates to CALGDKKLF.

The table lists this clone with a few counts. The chain is built from TRGV5 and TRGJP2. This CDR3 has 14 amino acids. Per germline, CDR1 VINAFY and CDR2 YDVSNSKD. The ends lost 5 bases at V and 3 bases at J; junction bases unmatched: 6. Here the CDR3 reads CATWGWGSDWIKTF. The CDR3 bases are TGTGCCACCTGGGGCTGGGGTAGTGATTGGATCAAGACGTTT.

This clone was counted only a few times. The same CDR3 also results from other DNA sequences found in this sample. The chain uses TRGV8 and TRGJ1 or TRGJ2. Germline lookup yields CDR1 VENAVY and CDR2 YDSYNSRV. The CDR3 has 13 residues. Trimming removed 5 bases from V and 0 bases from J; junction bases left unmatched: 4. CDR3 loop: CATWVRNYYKKLF. In DNA form, the CDR3 reads TGTGCCACCTGGGTCCGGAATTATTATAAGAAACTCTTT.

The V call is TRGV8, the J call TRGJP2. The CDR3 contains 16 residues. After removal of 4 bases from V and 1 base from J, the junction contained 9 bases not matched to a gene. CDR1 is VENAVY, CDR2 YDSYNSRV, per germline. The CDR3 spells CATWDRLCSSDWIKTF. The CDR3 coding sequence is TGTGCCACCTGGGACAGGCTTTGTAGTAGTGATTGGATCAAGACGTTT.

This clone appeared a few times. The chain has TRGV2 and TRGJ1 or TRGJ2. J gave up 7 bases and V 0 bases, and 9 bases lay outside the gene matches. Germline-derived CDR1 and CDR2 are EGSNGY and YDSYNSKV. The CDR3 has 14 residues. The CDR3 protein is CATWDGPLRYKKLF. The CDR3 region has the DNA TGTGCCACCTGGGACGGGCCACTACGGTATAAGAAACTCTTT.

This clone was observed a few times. Other DNA sequences of this sample code for an identical CDR3. The V and J genes are TRGV4 and TRGJ1 or TRGJ2. The V and J ends lost 0 bases and 4 bases, in that order; junction bases with no gene match: 6. There are 14 residues in the CDR3. Per the germline V gene, CDR1 is EGSTGY and CDR2 is YDSYTSSV. The CDR3 region is CATWDGLGYYKKLF. The CDR3 nucleotides read TGTGCCACCTGGGATGGGCTGGGCTATTATAAGAAACTCTTT.

Notes on this clone: Germline is not matched at one junction end, which may reflect a read error. V usage is TRGV3 and J usage is TRGJ1 or TRGJ2. Germline CDR1 reads VTNTFY; CDR2 reads YDVSTARD (reference sequence). The CDR3 is made up of 14 amino acids. The CDR3 DNA reads TGTGCCACCTGGGACAGGCTGCGATATTATAAGAGACTCTTT. Translation: CATWDRLRYYKRLF.

The V gene is TRGV4, the J gene TRGJ1 or TRGJ2. CDR3 length: 13 amino acids. Per germline, CDR1 EGSTGY and CDR2 YDSYTSSV. Trimming took 0 bases from V and 8 from J; bases not matched to a gene: 7. As DNA, the CDR3 is TGTGCCACCTGGGATGGGCGAGGGGATAAGAAACTCTTT. Amino acids: CATWDGRGDKKLF.

This clone turned up a few times. A single base separates this from a much larger clone, so it may be a read error. The sample contains more than one DNA sequence encoding this CDR3. V gene TRGV9 combines with J gene TRGJ1 or TRGJ2. The V gene's germline CDR1 is GITISATS and CDR2 ISYDGTV (reference sequence). CDR3 length: 11 amino acids. V lost 1 base, J lost 9 bases, and 3 bases stayed unmatched. The CDR3 nucleotides are TGTGCCTTGTGGGAGGTTTTTAAGAAACTCTTT. This encodes CALWEVFKKLF.

This chain connects TRGV9 to TRGJ1 or TRGJ2. CDR3 length: 12 amino acids. Germline V gene sequence: CDR1 GITISATS, CDR2 ISYDGTV (reference sequence). Trimming cost V 4 bases and J 7 bases; bases outside gene matches: 7. The CDR3 spells CALWEIWYKKLF. The CDR3 bases are TGTGCCTTGTGGGAAATTTGGTATAAGAAACTCTTT.

As for this clone: Distinct nucleotide sequences in the sample also encode this CDR3. The J gene is TRGJ1 or TRGJ2, the V gene TRGV5. The V and J ends lost 3 bases and 3 bases, in that order; junction bases with no gene match: 5. The CDR3 sequence is 13 residues long. Germline loops: CDR1 VINAFY, CDR2 YDVSNSKD. The CDR3 DNA reads as TGTGCCACCTGGGACCGCCCTTATTATAAGAAACTCTTT. Translating it yields CATWDRPYYKKLF.

This clone was seen only once. The chain joins TRGV8 to TRGJ1 or TRGJ2. Germline V CDR1 and CDR2: VENAVY, YDSYNSRV. The CDR3 has 15 amino acids. The V and J ends lost 1 base and 4 bases, in that order; junction bases with no gene match: 10. The CDR3, as DNA: TGTGCCACCTGGGATAGCCCTCCAGGGTATTATAAGAAACTCTTT. This translates into CATWDSPPGYYKKLF.